Following are 22 T cell receptor beta chains from one sample sequenced in a study of T cell responses to AZD1222 COVID-19 vaccine. TCRdb's table, derived via immunoSEQ multiplex PCR, lists solely in-frame clones and lacks some. The data show approximately 30,000 clones, 80% to 90% seen once. The sequencing used peripheral blood, collected on day 0 of AZD1222 vaccination. The source of these receptors is an adult in good health.

J is TRBJ2-5 and V is TRBV28, with D unclear. Trimming took off 7 bases at V and 2 bases at J, with 2 bases between the two ends. Germline V gives CDR1 MDHEN, CDR2 SYDVKM. The CDR3 contains 10 residues. In nucleotides, the CDR3 is TGTGCCAGCAAGCAAGAGACCCAGTACTTC. Amino acids: CASKQETQYF.

The chain links TRBV7-2 to TRBJ1-1, with D hard to call. The CDR3 runs 14 residues. Germline values: CDR1 SGHTA, CDR2 FQGNSA. Trimming cost V 6 bases and J 1 base, with 12 bases left between them. The CDR3 coding sequence is TGTGCCAGCAGTTCAGGACCGCCGAACACTGAAGCTTTCTTT. The encoded protein is CASSSGPPNTEAFF.

The table lists this clone with a count of one. The V call is TRBV3-1 (or the pseudogene TRBV3-2), the J call TRBJ1-2, with TRBD1 identical over 8 bases. The CDR3 runs 17 residues. Germline values: CDR1 LGHDT, CDR2 YNNKEL (reference sequence). Losses at the gene ends were 1 base for V and 4 bases for J; bases not matched to a gene: 11. CDR3 nucleotide sequence: TGTGCCAGCAGCCAAGCGGCCAGGGGGCATGTTAGCTATGGCTACACCTTC. Protein product: CASSQAARGHVSYGYTF.

The genes are TRBV11-2 and TRBJ2-3, with 9 nucleotides matching TRBD2. The junction had 7 bases not matched to a gene; V was cut back by 5 bases and J by 1 base. Germline-derived CDR1 and CDR2 are SGHAT and FQNNGV. The CDR3 contains 16 residues. CDR3 in DNA: TGTGCCAGCAGCCGGACTAGCGCCGCCCGCACAGATACGCAGTATTTT. It translates to CASSRTSAARTDTQYF. The variable domain in full, with the rest retrieved from reference TRBV11-2 and TRBJ2-3, is EAGVAQSPRYKIIEKRQSVAFWCNPISGHATLYWYQQILGQGPKLLIQFQNNGVVDDSQLPKDRFSAERLKGVDSTLKIQPAKLEDSAVYLCASSRTSAARTDTQYFGPGTRLTVL.

A few counts support this clone. The chain links TRBV4-3 to TRBJ1-6; 8 nucleotides align to TRBD1. The CDR3 length is 16 residues. V trimming: 5 bases; J trimming: 7 bases; junction bases outside the gene matches: 10. Germline lookup yields CDR1 LGHNA and CDR2 YSLEER. CDR3 sequence (DNA): TGCGCCAGCAGCTCCAGCCATGACAGGGGAAATTCACCCCTCCACTTT. It codes for CASSSSHDRGNSPLHF.

The rearrangement uses TRBV2 and TRBJ1-4; D is uncertain. CDR3 length: 16 residues. V was pared by 0 bases and J by 0 bases, with 8 bases between. The germline CDR1 and CDR2 sequences are SNHLY and FYNNEI. CDR3 DNA sequence: TGTGCCAGCAGTGAAGCGAGGATTGCAACTAATGAAAAACTGTTTTTT. Amino acids: CASSEARIATNEKLFF.

J is TRBJ1-1 and V is TRBV11-3; 8 bases align to TRBD1. V gave up 0 bases and J gave up 2 bases; unmatched junction bases: 8. Per germline, CDR1 SGHNT and CDR2 YENEEA. The CDR3 contains 17 residues. The CDR3 spells CASSLDVRQGRNTEAFF. In DNA, the CDR3 is TGTGCCAGCAGCTTAGACGTACGACAGGGGCGCAACACTGAAGCTTTCTTT.

The J gene is TRBJ2-1, the V gene TRBV5-4, with D possibly TRBD2 on 5 matching bases. The CDR3 runs to 16 residues. Deletions cut 0 bases from V and 0 bases from J, with 10 bases between. In germline, CDR1 is SGHNT, CDR2 YYREEE (reference sequence). The CDR3 protein is CASSLVGGASYNEQFF. CDR3 sequence (DNA): TGTGCCAGCAGCTTGGTTGGAGGAGCCTCCTACAATGAGCAGTTCTTC.

The chain has TRBV7-2 and TRBJ1-3; 7 bases match TRBD1. This CDR3 comprises 19 residues. The germline gives CDR1 SGHTA, CDR2 FQGNSA. The V segment lost 0 bases and the J segment 0 bases; nucleotides outside the gene matches: 11. In DNA form, the CDR3 reads TGTGCCAGCAGCTTAGCTCCAATTGGACAGGTGAGCTCTGGAAACACCATATATTTT. Amino acids: CASSLAPIGQVSSGNTIYF.

The genes are TRBV7-6 and TRBJ1-1; no definite D call. V was shortened by 2 bases and J by 1 base, with 5 bases between the two germline ends. CDR1 and CDR2 (germline): SGHVS, FNYEAQ. This CDR3 is 13 amino acids long. CDR3 in DNA: TGTGCCAGCAGCTTATTAGGGAACACTGAAGCTTTCTTT. Translation gives CASSLLGNTEAFF.

This chain links TRBV9 with TRBJ2-3; 11 bases match TRBD2. This CDR3 contains 18 residues. Germline CDR1 reads SGDLS; CDR2 reads YYNGEE. V lost 5 bases to trimming and J lost 2 bases; unmatched junction nucleotides: 13. The CDR3 loop is CASSPRGGTSGSTDTQYF. The CDR3, as DNA: TGTGCCAGCAGTCCCCGGGGGGGGACTAGCGGATCCACAGATACGCAGTATTTT. Filled out from reference TRBV9 and TRBJ2-3, the complete variable domain reads DSGVTQTPKHLITATGQRVTLRCSPRSGDLSVYWYQQSLDQGLQFLIQYYNGEERAKGNILERFSAQQFPDLHSELNLSSLELGDSALYFCASSPRGGTSGSTDTQYFGPGTRLTVL.

The chain recombines TRBV5-4 with TRBJ2-3; 11 bases agree with TRBD2. Germline values: CDR1 SGHNT, CDR2 YYREEE (reference sequence). Trimming cost V 2 bases and J 0 bases; bases outside gene matches: 2. The CDR3 consists of 16 residues. CDR3 protein: CASSLRTSGSTDTQYF. DNA of the CDR3: TGTGCCAGCAGCTTACGGACTAGCGGGAGCACAGATACGCAGTATTTT.

The V gene is TRBV28, the J gene TRBJ1-4; D not certain. CDR3 length equals 15 residues. V lost 5 bases and J lost 4, with 14 bases in between. Germline values: CDR1 MDHEN, CDR2 SYDVKM. CDR3 region: CASSTSGRVNEKLFF. In nucleotides, the CDR3 is TGTGCCAGCAGTACCTCCGGGAGGGTTAATGAAAAACTGTTTTTT. The full variable domain, completed using reference TRBV28 and TRBJ1-4, is DVKVTQSSRYLVKRTGEKVFLECVQDMDHENMFWYRQDPGLGLRLIYFSYDVKMKEKGDIPEGYSVSREKKERFSLILESASTNQTSMYLCASSTSGRVNEKLFFGSGTQLSVL.

This clone was detected only a few times. J is TRBJ2-7 and V is TRBV9, with 10 nucleotides matching TRBD2. The V gene end was trimmed by 2 bases and the J gene end by 5 bases; junction bases not matched to a gene: 4. CDR3 size: 14 residues. Germline assignment: CDR1 SGDLS and CDR2 YYNGEE. CDR3 sequence: CASSVSGRLDEQYF. The CDR3 DNA sequence: TGTGCCAGCAGCGTTAGCGGGAGGTTGGACGAGCAGTACTTC.

This chain connects TRBV28 to TRBJ1-2; 9 positions agree with TRBD1. This CDR3 spans 13 amino acids. V trimming: 6 bases; J trimming: 7 bases; junction bases outside the gene matches: 6. Germline-derived CDR1 and CDR2 are MDHEN and SYDVKM. CDR3 nucleotides: TGTGCCAGCAGGTACACAGGGGGCTTTGGCTACACCTTC. Translation gives CASRYTGGFGYTF.

V gene TRBV28 combines with J gene TRBJ1-2, with D maybe TRBD1 (6 bases). V lost 6 bases and J lost 1, with 24 bases in between. CDR3 length: 18 residues. The V gene's germline CDR1 is MDHEN and CDR2 SYDVKM. CDR3 in DNA: TGTGCCAGCAGACACCATACCCGGGACACTGGAGATAACTATGGCTACACCTTC. Translating it yields CASRHHTRDTGDNYGYTF.

The chain employs TRBV7-3 and TRBJ2-1; unclear D gene. With 3 bases removed from V and 9 bases from J, the gap between germline ends came to 9 bases. This CDR3 contains 12 residues. The V gene's germline CDR1 is SGHTA and CDR2 FQGTGA. The CDR3 region has the DNA TGTGCCAGCAGCTTCGACTCGAGTGAGCAGTTCTTC. It yields the protein CASSFDSSEQFF.

The chain carries TRBV30 and TRBJ1-5, with 7 bases identical to TRBD1. CDR3 length equals 14 residues. The J segment lost 1 base and the V segment lost 4 bases, leaving 4 bases of the junction unmatched. Germline V gene data show CDR1 as GTSNPN and CDR2 as SVGIG (reference sequence). The CDR3 DNA reads as TGTGCCTGGACCCCACAGGGGAGCAATCAGCCCCAGCATTTT. The encoded protein is CAWTPQGSNQPQHF.

V is TRBV30 and J is TRBJ2-5; 8 bases map to TRBD2. The CDR3 consists of 15 residues. Per germline, CDR1 GTSNPN and CDR2 SVGIG (reference sequence). The ends lost 2 bases at V and 4 bases at J; junction bases unmatched: 9. CDR3 loop: CAWSWPNSGVETQYF. The CDR3 nucleotides read TGTGCCTGGAGTTGGCCAAATAGCGGGGTAGAGACCCAGTACTTC.

The rearrangement uses TRBV15 and TRBJ2-4; the match to TRBD1 covers 8 bases. V was pared by 1 base and J by 0 bases, with 11 bases of the junction left unmatched. In germline, CDR1 is LNHNV, CDR2 YYDKDF (reference sequence). This CDR3 region has 19 residues. The CDR3 nucleotides are TGTGCCACCAGCAGAGGCAGAGTTGGACAGGGACTAGCCAAAAACATTCAGTACTTC. This codes for CATSRGRVGQGLAKNIQYF.

This chain joins TRBV10-3 and TRBJ2-1; 11 bases are a match to TRBD2. Germline values: CDR1 ENHRY, CDR2 SYGVKD. The CDR3 loop spans 16 amino acids. V lost 0 bases and J lost 7; bases outside the gene matches: 5. The CDR3 loop reads CAISESLAGGQNEQFF. The CDR3, as DNA: TGTGCCATCAGTGAGTCCTTAGCGGGGGGGCAGAATGAGCAGTTCTTC.

The chain carries TRBV7-2 and TRBJ2-3; D gene unclear. Trimming removed 3 bases at V and 2 bases at J, with 9 bases between. In germline, CDR1 is SGHTA, CDR2 FQGNSA. The CDR3 sequence is 14 residues long. In DNA, the CDR3 is TGTGCCAGCAGCTTTGACGGGCCCACAGATACGCAGTATTTT. It is translated as CASSFDGPTDTQYF.